These T cell receptor beta chains were read from a single sample in a study of OX40 agonist ivuxolimab in advanced cancers. Sequencing used immunoSEQ multiplex PCR; TCRdb keeps in-frame clones, though not all of them. The sample contains some 43,000 clones, about 93% of which appear only once. The material sequenced was CD4+ or CD8+ T cells sorted from blood, taken in a trial of the OX40 agonist ivuxolimab. The receptors here all came from an adult with an advanced solid tumor such as melanoma, head and neck, liver or kidney cancer. The CDR3 runs from the conserved cysteine through the conserved F or W. D genes are given only for firm matches. Clone size is not always given. Where it is, it says once, few, many or a class for expanded clones.

cdr3_length: 15; j_call: TRBJ2-5; v_call: TRBV7-9; clone_size: .; d_call: .; cdr3_nt: TGTGCCAGCAGCTTAGAAGGAGGGGTAGGAGAGACCCAGTACTTC; cdr3_aa: CASSLEGGVGETQYF
cdr3_length: 14; j_call: TRBJ1-1; v_call: TRBV6-6; clone_size: once; d_call: TRBD1; cdr3_nt: TGTGCCAGCAGTTACTTGAGGACAGGGAATGAAGCTTTCTTT; cdr3_aa: CASSYLRTGNEAFF
cdr3_length: 14; j_call: TRBJ2-3; v_call: TRBV5-4; clone_size: .; d_call: .; cdr3_nt: TGTGCCAGCAGCGACCAGGGAAGGTCCGGTACGCAGTATTTT; cdr3_aa: CASSDQGRSGTQYF
cdr3_length: 11; j_call: TRBJ1-2; v_call: TRBV28; clone_size: .; d_call: .; cdr3_nt: TGTGCCAGCAGCCGACCCTATGGCTACACCTTC; cdr3_aa: CASSRPYGYTF
cdr3_length: 13; j_call: TRBJ2-7; v_call: TRBV19; clone_size: .; d_call: .; cdr3_nt: TGTGCCAGTAGTATAGAGCAGGGCCTCGAGCAGTACTTC; cdr3_aa: CASSIEQGLEQYF
cdr3_length: 14; j_call: TRBJ1-6; v_call: TRBV5-4; clone_size: .; d_call: TRBD1; cdr3_nt: TGTGCCAGCAGCTTTAACAGGGGCGGTTCACCCCTCCACTTT; cdr3_aa: CASSFNRGGSPLHF
cdr3_length: 17; j_call: TRBJ2-4; v_call: TRBV7-9; clone_size: .; d_call: TRBD2; cdr3_nt: TGTGCCAGCAGCCCGGGACTAGCGGGGTTAGCCAAAAACATTCAGTACTTC; cdr3_aa: CASSPGLAGLAKNIQYF
cdr3_length: 13; j_call: TRBJ2-1; v_call: TRBV30; clone_size: .; d_call: .; cdr3_nt: TGTGCCTGGAGCAGGGGAGATTACAATGAGCAGTTCTTC; cdr3_aa: CAWSRGDYNEQFF
cdr3_length: 14; j_call: TRBJ2-3; v_call: TRBV7-6; clone_size: .; d_call: TRBD1; cdr3_nt: TGTGCCAGCAGCTCCACAGGGGGCGCAGATACGCAGTATTTT; cdr3_aa: CASSSTGGADTQYF
cdr3_length: 13; j_call: TRBJ2-7; v_call: TRBV14; clone_size: .; d_call: .; cdr3_nt: TGTGCCAGCAGCCCCATCGACTACGGGGAGCAGTACTTC; cdr3_aa: CASSPIDYGEQYF
cdr3_length: 18; j_call: TRBJ2-3; v_call: TRBV10-3; clone_size: .; d_call: TRBD2; cdr3_nt: TGTGCCATCAGTGAGCTGTTTACGGGAGGGCCATCTGCAGATACGCAGTATTTT; cdr3_aa: CAISELFTGGPSADTQYF
cdr3_length: 14; j_call: TRBJ2-5; v_call: TRBV5-1; clone_size: .; d_call: .; cdr3_nt: TGCGCCAGCAGCCCGATCCCCAGGGCGAAGACCCAGTACTTC; cdr3_aa: CASSPIPRAKTQYF
cdr3_length: 14; j_call: TRBJ2-3; v_call: TRBV13; clone_size: .; d_call: TRBD2; cdr3_nt: TGTGCCAGCCTTAGCGGGGCGAGCACAGATACGCAGTATTTT; cdr3_aa: CASLSGASTDTQYF
cdr3_length: 20; j_call: TRBJ2-6; v_call: TRBV4-1; clone_size: .; d_call: TRBD1; cdr3_nt: TGCGCCAGCAGCCAAGAAATTGAAGGGGGCACCTGGTTCGGGGCCAACGTCCTGACTTTC; cdr3_aa: CASSQEIEGGTWFGANVLTF
cdr3_length: 12; j_call: TRBJ1-1; v_call: TRBV7-7; clone_size: .; d_call: .; cdr3_nt: TGTGCTGTGAGGGGAATGAACACTGAAGCTTTCTTT; cdr3_aa: CAVRGMNTEAFF
cdr3_length: 15; j_call: TRBJ1-1; v_call: TRBV14; clone_size: .; d_call: .; cdr3_nt: TGTGCCAGCAGCCAAAGTCGGGGTCAGAACACTGAAGCTTTCTTT; cdr3_aa: CASSQSRGQNTEAFF
cdr3_length: 16; j_call: TRBJ2-1; v_call: TRBV7-9; clone_size: .; d_call: .; cdr3_nt: TGTGCCAGCAGCCCCCGTGGGGGCGGCCTCTACAATGAGCAGTTCTTC; cdr3_aa: CASSPRGGGLYNEQFF
cdr3_length: 13; j_call: TRBJ1-2; v_call: TRBV13; clone_size: once; d_call: .; cdr3_nt: TGTGCCAGCAGCTTAGACAGCTATGATGGCTACACCTTC; cdr3_aa: CASSLDSYDGYTF
cdr3_length: 11; j_call: TRBJ1-4; v_call: TRBV19; clone_size: .; d_call: .; cdr3_nt: TGTGCCGGGGGGGCTGCAGAAAAACTGTTTTTT; cdr3_aa: CAGGAAEKLFF
cdr3_length: 11; j_call: TRBJ1-2; v_call: TRBV9; clone_size: .; d_call: .; cdr3_nt: TGTGCCAGCAGCGTAGTTGGGCGCTACACCTTC; cdr3_aa: CASSVVGRYTF